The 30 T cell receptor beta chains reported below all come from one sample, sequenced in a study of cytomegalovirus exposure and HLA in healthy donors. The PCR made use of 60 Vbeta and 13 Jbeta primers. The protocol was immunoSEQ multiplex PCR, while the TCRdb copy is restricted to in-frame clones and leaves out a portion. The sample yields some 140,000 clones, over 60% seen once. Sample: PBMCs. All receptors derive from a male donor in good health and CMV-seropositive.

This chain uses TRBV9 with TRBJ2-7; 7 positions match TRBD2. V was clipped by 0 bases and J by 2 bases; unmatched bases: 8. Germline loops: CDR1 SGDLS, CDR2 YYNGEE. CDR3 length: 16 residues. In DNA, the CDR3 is TGTGCCAGCAGCGTAGCAGCCGGGGGGAACCCCTACGAGCAGTACTTC. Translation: CASSVAAGGNPYEQYF.

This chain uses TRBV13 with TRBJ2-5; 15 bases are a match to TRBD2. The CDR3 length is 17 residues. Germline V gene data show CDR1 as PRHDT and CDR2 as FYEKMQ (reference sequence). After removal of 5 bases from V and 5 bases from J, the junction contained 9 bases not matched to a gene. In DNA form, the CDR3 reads TGTGCCAGCAGCCTAAGGACTAGCGGGGGGGCAGATGAGACCCAGTACTTC. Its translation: CASSLRTSGGADETQYF.

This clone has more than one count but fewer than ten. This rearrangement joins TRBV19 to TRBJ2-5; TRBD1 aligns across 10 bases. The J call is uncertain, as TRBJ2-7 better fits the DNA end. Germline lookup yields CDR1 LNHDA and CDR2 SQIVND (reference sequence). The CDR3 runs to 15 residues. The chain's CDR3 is CASSMGTGANYEQYF. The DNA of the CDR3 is TGTGCCAGTAGTATGGGGACAGGGGCGAACTACGAGCAGTACTTC.

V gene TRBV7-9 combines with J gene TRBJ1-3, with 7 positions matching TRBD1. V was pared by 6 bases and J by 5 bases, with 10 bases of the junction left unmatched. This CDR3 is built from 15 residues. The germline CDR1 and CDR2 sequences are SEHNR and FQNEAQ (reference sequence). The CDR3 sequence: CASRPTGTERNTIYF. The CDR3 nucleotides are TGTGCCAGCAGGCCGACCGGGACAGAAAGAAACACCATATATTTT.

The CDR3 nucleotides are TGTGCCTGGAGTGTCAGGGCCCAAGAGACCCAGTACTTC. This codes for CAWSVRAQETQYF. The gene calls are TRBV30 and TRBJ2-5; possibly TRBD1 for D (5 bases). The CDR3 extends over 13 amino acids. Germline loops: CDR1 GTSNPN, CDR2 SVGIG (reference sequence). The germline V and J ends were trimmed by 0 bases and 1 base, with 6 bases remaining between them.

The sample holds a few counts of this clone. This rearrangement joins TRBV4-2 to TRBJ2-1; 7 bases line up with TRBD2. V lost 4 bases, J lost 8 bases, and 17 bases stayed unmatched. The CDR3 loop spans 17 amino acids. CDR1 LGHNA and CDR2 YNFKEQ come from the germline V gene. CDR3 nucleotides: TGTGCCAGCAGCCCCAATCCTTTGGGGGGGTACCAGGATGAGCAGTTCTTC. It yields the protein CASSPNPLGGYQDEQFF.

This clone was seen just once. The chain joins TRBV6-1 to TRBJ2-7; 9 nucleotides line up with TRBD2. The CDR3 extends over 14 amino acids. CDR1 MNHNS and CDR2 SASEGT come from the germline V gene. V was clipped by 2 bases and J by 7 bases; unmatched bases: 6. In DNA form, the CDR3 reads TGTGCCAGCAGTGAATTAGCGGGGGCGGGGGAGCAGTACTTC. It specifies CASSELAGAGEQYF.

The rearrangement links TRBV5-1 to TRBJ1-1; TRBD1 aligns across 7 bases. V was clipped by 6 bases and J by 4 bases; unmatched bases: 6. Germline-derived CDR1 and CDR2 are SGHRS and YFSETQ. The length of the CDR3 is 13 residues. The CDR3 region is CASIYRQGTEAFF. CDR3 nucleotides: TGCGCCAGCATCTACCGACAGGGCACTGAAGCTTTCTTT.

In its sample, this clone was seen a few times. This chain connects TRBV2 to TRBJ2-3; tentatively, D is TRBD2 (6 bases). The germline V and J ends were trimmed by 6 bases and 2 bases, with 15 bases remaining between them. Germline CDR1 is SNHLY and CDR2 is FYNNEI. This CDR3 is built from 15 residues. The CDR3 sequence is CASSPTGRATDTQYF. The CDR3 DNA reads TGTGCCAGCAGCCCCACCGGGAGAGCCACAGATACGCAGTATTTT.

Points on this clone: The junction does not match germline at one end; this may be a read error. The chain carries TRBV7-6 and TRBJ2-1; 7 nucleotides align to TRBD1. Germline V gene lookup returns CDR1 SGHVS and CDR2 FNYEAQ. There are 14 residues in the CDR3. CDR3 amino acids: CASSRDSLYHEQFF. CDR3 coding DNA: TGTGCCAGCAGCAGGGACAGCCTCTACCATGAGCAGTTCTTC.

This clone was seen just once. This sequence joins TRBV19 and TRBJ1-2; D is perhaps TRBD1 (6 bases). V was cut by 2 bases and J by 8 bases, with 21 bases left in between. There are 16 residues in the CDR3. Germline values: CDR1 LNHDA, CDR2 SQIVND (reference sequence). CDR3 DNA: TGTGCCAGTAGTATATCAACCCGGGGGGCTTTCCGCGGCTACACCTTC. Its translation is CASSISTRGAFRGYTF.

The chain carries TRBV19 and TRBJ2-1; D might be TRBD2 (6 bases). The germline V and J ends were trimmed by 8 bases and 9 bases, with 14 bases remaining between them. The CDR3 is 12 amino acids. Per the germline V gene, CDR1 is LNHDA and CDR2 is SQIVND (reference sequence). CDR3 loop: CASGAGIGEQFF. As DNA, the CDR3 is TGTGCCAGTGGTGCGGGGATAGGTGAGCAGTTCTTC.

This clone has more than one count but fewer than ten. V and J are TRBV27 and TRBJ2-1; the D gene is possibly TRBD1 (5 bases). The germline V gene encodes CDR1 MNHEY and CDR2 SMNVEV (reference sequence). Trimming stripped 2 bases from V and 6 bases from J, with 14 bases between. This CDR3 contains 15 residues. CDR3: CASSLRAGLGNEQFF. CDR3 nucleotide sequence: TGTGCCAGCAGTTTACGGGCAGGGTTGGGCAATGAGCAGTTCTTC.

The CDR3 sequence is CSVSRIAGRDTQYF. The DNA for the CDR3 is TGCAGCGTTTCCAGAATAGCGGGGAGGGATACGCAGTATTTT. The chain has TRBV29-1 and TRBJ2-3; 8 bases are shared with TRBD2. Germline lookup yields CDR1 SQVTM and CDR2 ANQGSEA. The CDR3 runs 14 residues. V was clipped by 5 bases and J by 6 bases; unmatched bases: 10.

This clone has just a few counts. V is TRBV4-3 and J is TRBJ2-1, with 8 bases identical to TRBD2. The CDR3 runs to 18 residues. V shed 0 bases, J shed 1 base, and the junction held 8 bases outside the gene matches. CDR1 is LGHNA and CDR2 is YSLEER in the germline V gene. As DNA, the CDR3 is TGCGCCAGCAGCCAAGATGGTCCCCAGCGGGGGTCCTACAATGAGCAGTTCTTC. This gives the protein CASSQDGPQRGSYNEQFF.

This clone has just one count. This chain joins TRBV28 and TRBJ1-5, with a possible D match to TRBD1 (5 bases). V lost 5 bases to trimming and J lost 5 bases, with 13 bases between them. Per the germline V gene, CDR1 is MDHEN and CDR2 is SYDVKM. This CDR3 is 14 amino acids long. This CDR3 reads CASSISDSDQPQHF. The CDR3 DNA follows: TGTGCCAGCAGTATCTCTGACAGTGATCAGCCCCAGCATTTT. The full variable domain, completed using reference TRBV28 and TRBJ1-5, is DVKVTQSSRYLVKRTGEKVFLECVQDMDHENMFWYRQDPGLGLRLIYFSYDVKMKEKGDIPEGYSVSREKKERFSLILESASTNQTSMYLCASSISDSDQPQHFGDGTRLSIL.

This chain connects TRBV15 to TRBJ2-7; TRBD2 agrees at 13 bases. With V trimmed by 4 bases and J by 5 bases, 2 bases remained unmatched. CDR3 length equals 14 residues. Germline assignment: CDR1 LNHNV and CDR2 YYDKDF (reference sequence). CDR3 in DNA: TGTGCCACCAGCACAGGACTAGCGGGAGACGAGCAGTACTTC. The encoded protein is CATSTGLAGDEQYF. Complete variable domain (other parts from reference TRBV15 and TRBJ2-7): DAMVIQNPRYQVTQFGKPVTLSCSQTLNHNVMYWYQQKSSQAPKLLFHYYDKDFNNEADTPDNFQSRRPNTSFCFLDIRSPGLGDTAMYLCATSTGLAGDEQYFGPGTRLTVT.

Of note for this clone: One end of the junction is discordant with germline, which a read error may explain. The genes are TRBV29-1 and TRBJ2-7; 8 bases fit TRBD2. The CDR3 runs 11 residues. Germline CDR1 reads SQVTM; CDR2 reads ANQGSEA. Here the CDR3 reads CSASKSGREIW. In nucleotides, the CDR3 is TGCAGCGCCTCCAAGTCCGGGAGGGAGATTTGG.

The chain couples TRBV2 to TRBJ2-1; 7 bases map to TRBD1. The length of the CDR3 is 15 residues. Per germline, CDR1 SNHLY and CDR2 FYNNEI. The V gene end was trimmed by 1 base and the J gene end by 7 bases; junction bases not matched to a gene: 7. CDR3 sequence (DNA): TGTGCCAGCAGTGAAGGGCAGGGGGTGCGGAATGAGCAGTTCTTC. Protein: CASSEGQGVRNEQFF.

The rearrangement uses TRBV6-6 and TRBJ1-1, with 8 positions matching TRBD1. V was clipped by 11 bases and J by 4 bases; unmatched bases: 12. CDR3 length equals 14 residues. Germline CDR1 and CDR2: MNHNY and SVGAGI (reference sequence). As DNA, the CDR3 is TGTGCCTCCAGCAGGGGTACAGGGGGCACTGAAGCTTTCTTT. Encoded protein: CASSRGTGGTEAFF.

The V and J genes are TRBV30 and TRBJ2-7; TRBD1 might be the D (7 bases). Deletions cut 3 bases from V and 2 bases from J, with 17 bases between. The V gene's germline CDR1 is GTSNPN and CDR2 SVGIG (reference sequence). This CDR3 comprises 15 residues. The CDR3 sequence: CAWSGGGTVTYEQYF. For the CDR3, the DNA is TGTGCCTGGAGCGGAGGAGGGACAGTGACCTACGAGCAGTACTTC.

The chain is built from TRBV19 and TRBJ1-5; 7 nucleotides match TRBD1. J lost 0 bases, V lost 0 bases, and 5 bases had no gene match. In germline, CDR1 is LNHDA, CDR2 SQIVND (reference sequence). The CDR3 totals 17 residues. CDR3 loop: CASSIDGDSYSNQPQHF. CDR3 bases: TGTGCCAGTAGTATAGATGGGGACAGCTATAGCAATCAGCCCCAGCATTTT. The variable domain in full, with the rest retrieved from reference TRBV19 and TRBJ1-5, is DGGITQSPKYLFRKEGQNVTLSCEQNLNHDAMYWYRQDPGQGLRLIYYSQIVNDFQKGDIAEGYSVSREKKESFPLTVTSAQKNPTAFYLCASSIDGDSYSNQPQHFGDGTRLSIL.

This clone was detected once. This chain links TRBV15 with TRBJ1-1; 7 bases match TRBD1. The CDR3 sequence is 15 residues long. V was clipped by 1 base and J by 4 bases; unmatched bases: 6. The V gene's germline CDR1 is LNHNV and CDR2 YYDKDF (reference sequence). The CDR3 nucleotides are TGTGCCACCAGCAGAGGAAGGGGGCTGGGCACTGAAGCTTTCTTT. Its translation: CATSRGRGLGTEAFF.

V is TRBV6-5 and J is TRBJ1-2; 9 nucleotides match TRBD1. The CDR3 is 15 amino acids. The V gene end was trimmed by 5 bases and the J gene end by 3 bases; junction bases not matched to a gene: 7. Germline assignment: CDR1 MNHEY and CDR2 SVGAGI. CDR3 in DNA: TGTGCCAGCAGTCCGACAGGGGGGATTGACTATGGCTACACCTTC. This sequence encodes CASSPTGGIDYGYTF.

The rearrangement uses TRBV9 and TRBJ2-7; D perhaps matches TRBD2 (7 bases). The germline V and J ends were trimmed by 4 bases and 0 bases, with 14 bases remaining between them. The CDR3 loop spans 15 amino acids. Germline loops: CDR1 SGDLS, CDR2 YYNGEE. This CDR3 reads CASSKGGASSYEQYF. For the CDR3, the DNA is TGTGCCAGCAGCAAAGGGGGGGCCAGCTCCTACGAGCAGTACTTC.

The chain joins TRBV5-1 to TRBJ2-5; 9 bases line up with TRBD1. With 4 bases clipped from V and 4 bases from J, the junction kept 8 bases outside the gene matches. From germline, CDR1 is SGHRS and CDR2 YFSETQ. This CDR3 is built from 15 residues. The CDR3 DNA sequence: TGCGCCAGCAGCATCATCACAGGGGGCCGAGAGACCCAGTACTTC. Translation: CASSIITGGRETQYF.

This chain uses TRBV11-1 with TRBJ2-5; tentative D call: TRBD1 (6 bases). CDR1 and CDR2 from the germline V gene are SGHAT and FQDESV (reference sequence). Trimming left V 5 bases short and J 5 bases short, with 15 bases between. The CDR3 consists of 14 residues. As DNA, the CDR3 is TGTGCCAGCAGCCGAATTGGGGGCGCGGAGACCCAGTACTTC. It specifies CASSRIGGAETQYF. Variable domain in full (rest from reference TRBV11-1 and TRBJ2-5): EAEVAQSPRYKITEKSQAVAFWCDPISGHATLYWYRQILGQGPELLVQFQDESVVDDSQLPKDRFSAERLKGVDSTLKIQPAELGDSAMYLCASSRIGGAETQYFGPGTRLLVL.

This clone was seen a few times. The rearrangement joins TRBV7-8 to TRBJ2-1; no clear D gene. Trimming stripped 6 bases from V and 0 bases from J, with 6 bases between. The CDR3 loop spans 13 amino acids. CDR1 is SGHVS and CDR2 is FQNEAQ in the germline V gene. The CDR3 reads CASSPNSYNEQFF. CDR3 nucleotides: TGTGCCAGCAGTCCAAACTCCTACAATGAGCAGTTCTTC.

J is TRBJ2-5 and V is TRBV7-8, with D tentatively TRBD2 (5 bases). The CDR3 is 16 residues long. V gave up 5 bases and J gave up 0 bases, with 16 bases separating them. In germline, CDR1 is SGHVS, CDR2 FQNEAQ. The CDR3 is CASSPEGGGYQETQYF. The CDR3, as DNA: TGTGCCAGCAGCCCCGAGGGCGGCGGGTACCAAGAGACCCAGTACTTC.

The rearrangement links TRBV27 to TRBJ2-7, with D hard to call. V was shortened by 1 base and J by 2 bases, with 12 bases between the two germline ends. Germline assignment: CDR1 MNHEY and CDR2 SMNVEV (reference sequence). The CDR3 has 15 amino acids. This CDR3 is CASSLFGHNTYEQYF. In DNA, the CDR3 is TGTGCCAGCAGTTTATTTGGCCACAACACCTACGAGCAGTACTTC.